Listed below are T cell receptor beta chains from one sample, sequenced in a study of CD8 T cells in ankylosing spondylitis. In TCRdb, the 5' RACE reads were re-called with MiXCR into one record per CDR3 protein. The table records 230,000 or so distinct CDR3 sequences, 18% of them present only once. What was sequenced was blood, either unsorted or a sorted T cell fraction (not recorded which). The receptors come from a male donor with ankylosing spondylitis or in good health (not recorded which). Both conserved end residues are part of each CDR3. Not every row has a clone size; where given, it reads once, few, many or a size class.

J: TRBJ2-3
size: few
V: TRBV27
CDR3: CASSLVGLADTDTQYF

J: TRBJ2-4
size: few
V: TRBV29-1
CDR3: CSVEVGVGKNIQYF

J: TRBJ2-2
size: NA
V: TRBV6-5
CDR3: CASSYSSLAGGPATGELFF

J: TRBJ2-1
size: NA
V: TRBV5-1
CDR3: CASSGWTSGPYNEQFF

J: TRBJ2-1
size: NA
V: TRBV29-1
CDR3: CSVETSGRAASYNEQFF

J: TRBJ2-7
size: few
V: TRBV15
CDR3: CATSRDRGGRTDEQYF

J: TRBJ2-7
size: NA
V: TRBV6-2/TRBV6-3
CDR3: CASSYSKLTDGAPRWQYF

J: TRBJ2-1
size: NA
V: TRBV7-2
CDR3: CASSPSTGEENEQFF

J: TRBJ2-6
size: NA
V: TRBV7-9
CDR3: CASSTGLAASGANVLTF

J: TRBJ2-1
size: many
V: TRBV20-1
CDR3: CSARHSSHNEQFF

J: TRBJ2-7
size: few
V: TRBV20-1
CDR3: CSARGEGGGASYEQYF

J: TRBJ2-5
size: many
V: TRBV5-1
CDR3: CASSLEGRYQETQYF

J: TRBJ2-7
size: NA
V: TRBV28
CDR3: CASRDGKSYEQYF

J: TRBJ2-1
size: few
V: TRBV5-1
CDR3: CASSLETLIYNEQFF

J: TRBJ2-2
size: few
V: TRBV27
CDR3: CASSPGTSGTGELFF

J: TRBJ1-4
size: few
V: TRBV25-1
CDR3: CASTPGTETEKLFF

J: TRBJ2-1
size: NA
V: TRBV29-1
CDR3: CSVPRVSYNEQFF

J: TRBJ2-2
size: NA
V: TRBV9
CDR3: CASSADGLAVNTGELFF

J: TRBJ2-7
size: many
V: TRBV20-1
CDR3: CSAPSGSYEQYF

J: TRBJ2-1
size: many
V: TRBV4-1
CDR3: CASSQGGVTNEQFF

J: TRBJ2-1
size: many
V: TRBV4-1
CDR3: CASSQGMGESSLSSYNEQFF

J: TRBJ2-1
size: NA
V: TRBV4-3
CDR3: CASSQDPGAGNEQFF

J: TRBJ2-3
size: NA
V: TRBV2
CDR3: CASSDLRGDLNSGSSTDTQYF

J: TRBJ2-2
size: NA
V: TRBV6-1
CDR3: CASSLWGLAGNTGELFF

J: TRBJ2-7
size: many
V: TRBV27
CDR3: CASSFTGKDEQYF

J: TRBJ2-1
size: many
V: TRBV6-1
CDR3: CASLRASGSYNEQFF

J: TRBJ1-2
size: few
V: TRBV27
CDR3: CASSLTGTYGYTF

J: TRBJ1-5
size: NA
V: TRBV5-6
CDR3: CASSFSGAGQPQHF

J: TRBJ2-1
size: NA
V: TRBV9
CDR3: CASSAGDISSYNEQFF

J: TRBJ2-3
size: NA
V: TRBV29-1
CDR3: CSVRGRTDTQYF

J: TRBJ2-2
size: few
V: TRBV4-1
CDR3: CASSRTGTHLTGELFF

J: TRBJ1-2
size: NA
V: TRBV4-1
CDR3: CASSPTGGDYGYTF

J: TRBJ2-7
size: few
V: TRBV6-5
CDR3: CASSYGQGRVYEQYF

J: TRBJ2-1
size: NA
V: TRBV7-8
CDR3: CASSLGSPSGRADEQFF

J: TRBJ2-5
size: few
V: TRBV6-2/TRBV6-3
CDR3: CASSYSLVTSSAQETQYF

J: TRBJ2-1
size: few
V: TRBV12-3/TRBV12-4
CDR3: CASSLGASGGYNEQFF

J: TRBJ2-3
size: few
V: TRBV7-8
CDR3: CASSVRIREEGTDTQYF

J: TRBJ1-5
size: NA
V: TRBV6-1
CDR3: CASSGTPGQPQHF

J: TRBJ2-2
size: few
V: TRBV6-1
CDR3: CASRFDGSVGGELFF

J: TRBJ2-1
size: few
V: TRBV6-5
CDR3: CASSYFSGRPYNEQFF

J: TRBJ2-5
size: NA
V: TRBV7-2
CDR3: CASSDLNDRGPIVAQYF

J: TRBJ2-7
size: NA
V: TRBV4-1
CDR3: CASSHSGTSGSSYEQYF

J: TRBJ2-7
size: NA
V: TRBV20-1
CDR3: CSAPGGGLSYEQYF

J: TRBJ2-7
size: NA
V: TRBV14
CDR3: CASSQMGYEQYF

J: TRBJ2-1
size: NA
V: TRBV28
CDR3: CASSPLTSVRSYNEQFF

J: TRBJ1-1
size: NA
V: TRBV20-1
CDR3: CSAPGQGMNTEAFF

J: TRBJ1-1
size: NA
V: TRBV4-1
CDR3: CASSQTVTRDTEAFF

J: TRBJ2-6
size: few
V: TRBV3-1
CDR3: CASSQDGQALGANVLTF

J: TRBJ2-7
size: once
V: TRBV29-1
CDR3: CSVEVPEAYEQYF

J: TRBJ2-2
size: many
V: TRBV12-3/TRBV12-4
CDR3: CASSLGRAHTGELFF

J: TRBJ2-7
size: once
V: TRBV27
CDR3: CASSLLAGEGVYEQYF

J: TRBJ2-7
size: NA
V: TRBV29-1
CDR3: CSVDGDRGDYEQYF

J: TRBJ2-1
size: NA
V: TRBV7-9
CDR3: CASSLVQFPNNEQFF

J: TRBJ2-5
size: once
V: TRBV5-6
CDR3: CASSLVRRETQYF

J: TRBJ2-1
size: NA
V: TRBV15
CDR3: CATSRRGGRALYNEQFF

J: TRBJ2-3
size: NA
V: TRBV4-1
CDR3: CASRGTDISTDTQYF

J: TRBJ2-1
size: few
V: TRBV5-1
CDR3: CASSQVAGGFYEQFF

J: TRBJ2-7
size: NA
V: TRBV10-3
CDR3: CAIMGRPDSYEQYF

J: TRBJ2-3
size: NA
V: TRBV29-1
CDR3: CSEIAGVTDTQYF